This T cell receptor (beta chain) was retrieved from a study of T cell repertoires in cytomegalovirus infection. Overall study context: Public TCR beta signatures were indicative of both CMV infection and a matching HLA type.

V was pared by 4 bases and J by 1 base, with 16 bases of the junction left unmatched. The CDR3 has 19 amino acids. Germline CDR1 is SGHVS and CDR2 is FQNEAQ. This clonotype has a handful of counts. As yet, its antigen is unknown. TCRdb re-analysed the reads in MiXCR, keeping a single row per CDR3 protein. The sample shows some 800,000 distinct CDR3 sequences, around 29% of them seen only once. The starting material was cultured CD8+ T cells from PBMCs, obtained from culture after CMV antigen stimulation. This TCR came from a human donor in good health (CMV status not recorded). Some clones in this sample may be carry-over from other donors' samples. The chain links TRBV7-8 to TRBJ1-5, with 7 bases identical to TRBD1. CDR3 in amino acids: CASSSDTNRGLRSNQPQHF. The CDR3 DNA sequence: TGTGCCAGCAGCTCAGATACCAACAGGGGATTACGGAGCAATCAGCCCCAGCATTTT.